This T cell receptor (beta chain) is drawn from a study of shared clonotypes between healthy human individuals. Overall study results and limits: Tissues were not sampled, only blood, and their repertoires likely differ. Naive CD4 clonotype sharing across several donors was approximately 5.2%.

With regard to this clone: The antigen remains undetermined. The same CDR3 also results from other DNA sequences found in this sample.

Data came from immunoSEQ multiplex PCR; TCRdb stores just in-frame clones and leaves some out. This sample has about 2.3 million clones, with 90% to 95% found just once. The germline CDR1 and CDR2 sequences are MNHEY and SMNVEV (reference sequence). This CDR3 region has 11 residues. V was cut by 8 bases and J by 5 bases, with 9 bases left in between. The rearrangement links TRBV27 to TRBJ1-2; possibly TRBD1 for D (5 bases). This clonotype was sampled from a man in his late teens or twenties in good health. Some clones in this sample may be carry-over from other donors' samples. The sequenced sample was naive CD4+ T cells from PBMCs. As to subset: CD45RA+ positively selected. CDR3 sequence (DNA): TGTGCCAGCCGTGGGGGTTATGGCTACACCTTC. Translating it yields CASRGGYGYTF.